Described below is a single TCR beta chain sequence and its context. The CDR3 covers 14 residues. The germline V gene encodes CDR1 SGHDN and CDR2 FVKESK. Trimming shortened V by 4 bases and J by 5 bases, and 15 bases separated the two germline ends. Positively selected for CCR7, the CD45RO-negative cells used as naive CD8 cells excluded terminally differentiated effector memory CD45RA+ cells. This sample stems from a study of shared clonotypes between healthy human individuals. The wider study: Each donor's CD4 naive and CD4 memory cells filled three plates apiece, CD8 naive two, and CD8 memory one.

Generated by immunoSEQ multiplex PCR, the TCRdb table keeps only in-frame clones and is missing some. The sample gives around 2,100,000 clones, about 94% of which show up once; more than 0.9% is in the top ten. V usage is TRBV14 and J usage is TRBJ2-7; D is uncertain. Sequencing was done on a sample of naive CD8+ T cells sorted from blood. This TCR was sampled from a man aged 18 to 30 in good health. The CDR3 is CASSPEPGRNEQYF. In DNA form, the CDR3 reads TGTGCCAGCAGCCCGGAACCCGGACGGAACGAGCAGTACTTC.